The subject of this entry is one TCR beta chain. Antigen: not known. Mismatch repair deficiency was confirmed in all patients, by PCR or immunohistochemistry. The TCR-sequenced patients were three responders to pembrolizumab. The sample comes from a study of PD-1 blockade in mismatch repair-deficient tumors. On the study more broadly: Patients had over ten mismatch repair-deficient cancer types and were previously treated and progressing. Notes on the study in general: Rapid post-treatment expansion, then contraction, generally preceding radiologic response, marked tumor-resident clones.

Trimming took off 1 base at V and 4 bases at J, with 11 bases between the two ends. Per the germline V gene, CDR1 is SGHNT and CDR2 is YENEEA. The CDR3 covers 15 residues. Sequenced by immunoSEQ multiplex PCR; TCRdb stores in-frame clones only, minus some. The table lists under 150,000 clones, roughly 86% of them singletons, with about 10% in the top ten. J is TRBJ2-1 and V is TRBV11-3; no firm D call. This TCR derives from an adult with mismatch repair-deficient cancer. Material: peripheral blood, obtained 72 weeks after starting pembrolizumab. The CDR3, as DNA: TGTGCCAGCAGCTTAGCTTCAATCTATTACAATGAGCAGTTCTTC. Protein sequence: CASSLASIYYNEQFF.